This TCR beta chain was sequenced during a study of Ad26.COV2.S vaccination and SARS-CoV-2 variants (dated by TCRdb to 2020 to 2022). Regarding the complete study: Donors in the vaccine arm were drawn from COV1001, a phase I-IIa trial of Ad26.COV2.S in healthy adults that was multicentre, randomized, double-blind and placebo-controlled. Ad26.COV2.S was given intramuscularly at 5x10^10 or 1x10^11 viral particles, as a single shot or as two shots 56 days apart. A total of about 30 samples were included in the TCR-sequenced set, comprising some 20 Ad26.COV2.S vaccine recipients, 5 placebo recipients and 8 SARS-CoV-2 convalescent individuals. Throughout the experiments and outcome assessment, investigators stayed blinded to trial group allocation. TCRbeta repertoire sequencing was used to assess the specificity and breadth of SARS-CoV-2-reactive T cell receptors after Ad26.COV2.S vaccination. Trial participants were randomized into five groups of five: low-dose or high-dose Ad26.COV2.S given once or twice, or placebo on both occasions. Findings and caveats that apply to the study as a whole: The study was not powered to compare responses between vaccine doses or regimens. Ad26.COV2.S recipients had higher spike-specific TCR breadth than placebo recipients (P = 0.0014). The authors noted that the TCR breadth and depth analyses may have underestimated total T cell responses. Non-spike TCR breadth was comparable between vaccine and placebo recipients, consistent with the vaccine containing only spike. After vaccination, substantial breadth of spike-specific CD8+ and CD4+ T cell responses was reported.

The sample's treatment or condition label, decoded: about 20 received Ad26.COV2.S at low or high dose, single or two shots; several received placebo; per-sample allocation not given. Repertoires of vaccine and placebo recipients were sequenced from samples collected on day 63 after the first injection. In Cohort 1b, 25 or so adults aged 18-55 years were enrolled at a single site in Boston, USA, between 29 July and 7 August 2020. As a vaccine, Ad26.COV2.S was a replication-incompetent adenovirus type 26 vector that expressed a prefusion-stabilized SARS-CoV-2 spike protein derived from the original Wuhan strain. The immunoSEQ Assay was the method used to sequence TCRbeta CDR3 regions. After extraction, genomic DNA underwent amplification by bias-controlled multiplex PCR, followed by high-throughput sequencing. Per the authors' processing: Collapsing and filtering of sequences were performed to quantify the absolute abundance of each unique TCRbeta CDR3 region. T cell fraction was estimated by normalizing TCRbeta template counts to usable DNA, which was measured by amplifying reference genes present in all nucleated cells. Repertoire TCRs were annotated as SARS-CoV-2-specific by exact matching of V gene, CDR3 amino acid sequence and J gene to a known reactive TCR set. The reference SARS-CoV-2 TCR set came from MIRA and was filtered for enrichment in COVID-19-positive ImmuneCODE repertoires, removing public or cross-reactive TCRs. Drawing on the MIRA antigens, annotated TCRs were analysed further at the level of specific ORF or position within ORF. Breadth was defined as the number of annotated unique rearrangements divided by the total number of unique productive rearrangements, and depth was defined as the summed frequency of the annotated unique rearrangements. Two-sided Wilcoxon rank-sum tests were applied when comparing TCR breadth between groups. The source is immuneACCESS, and TCRdb retained only in-frame sequences with V and J called. Part of the clones is not carried over; for the studies checked, unresolved V genes explain less than half of this, and the remainder is unexplained. That table is the source of V, J and clone size, and D and trimming were worked out from the DNA. This sample gives 450,000 to 550,000 clones in total; around 89% of them show up just once. Together, the top ten hold 1.5% to 2% of the sample.

A note on this clone: Its specific antigen is unknown. Within one base of it there is no much larger clone, and no base qualities were kept.

Trimming at the junction amounts to 8 bases on V and 2 bases on J, and the germline ends lie 11 bases apart. There are 13 amino acids in the CDR3, from cysteine to phenylalanine inclusive. Solely the CDR3 DNA is kept, with 39 bases framed from the first base. From the germline V gene, CDR1 is MNHEY and CDR2 is SVGAGI. This TCR came from a person between 18 and 65 years old who received the Ad26.COV2.S COVID-19 vaccine or a placebo. The starting material was peripheral blood, obtained in a trial of Ad26.COV2.S vaccine versus placebo. The receptor chain draws on TRBV6-5 and TRBJ2-3; confidence is insufficient to name the D gene. The encoded CDR3 is CASRALITDTQYF. In nucleotide form, the sequence is TGTGCCAGCCGCGCGTTGATCACAGATACGCAGTATTTT.